Each of the 8 T cell receptor beta chains below was sequenced from the same sample in a study of identical twins. TCRdb re-derived calls from the 5' RACE reads in MiXCR, one entry per CDR3 protein. Of 350,000 or so distinct CDR3 sequences listed, 9% to 15% were seen once; the top ten hold 7.2%. This sample also belongs to another study, concerning yellow fever vaccine responses in identical twins.

The sample was CD8+ T cells sorted from blood. The receptors were gathered from a woman in her late teens or twenties in good health.

This clonotype was seen many times. The V call is TRBV6-5, the J call TRBJ2-1; 9 bases map to TRBD2. The CDR3 is made up of 12 amino acids. From germline, CDR1 is MNHEY and CDR2 SVGAGI. Trimming cost V 11 bases and J 2 bases; bases outside gene matches: 1. CDR3 sequence (DNA): TGTGCCGCTAGCGGGACCTACAATGAGCAGTTCTTC. Its protein is CAASGTYNEQFF.

V and J are TRBV28 and TRBJ1-2, with D unclear. V lost 3 bases and J 2 bases, leaving 22 bases between the germline ends. The CDR3 consists of 18 residues. Per germline, CDR1 MDHEN and CDR2 SYDVKM. The CDR3 here is CASSFRPLAGFTNYGYTF. For the CDR3, the DNA is TGTGCCAGCAGTTTCCGTCCTTTAGCAGGATTCACGAACTATGGCTACACCTTC.

This clonotype came up many times. The chain employs TRBV7-2 and TRBJ2-5; the D is unclear. Per germline, CDR1 SGHTA and CDR2 FQGNSA. The V end was cut by 6 bases, the J end by 5 bases, with 10 bases between. The CDR3 extends over 12 amino acids. In nucleotides, the CDR3 is TGTGCCAGCAGACCCGCAGCCGAGACCCAGTACTTC. It specifies CASRPAAETQYF.

At least ten counts were recorded for this clonotype. This chain uses TRBV5-1 with TRBJ2-2, with 11 bases lining up with TRBD2. J gave up 2 bases and V 0 bases, and 6 bases lay outside the gene matches. CDR3 size: 18 residues. Per germline, CDR1 SGHRS and CDR2 YFSETQ. The CDR3 DNA follows: TGCGCCAGCAGCTTGGAGGCTAGCGGGAGGTCTAACACCGGGGAGCTGTTTTTT. Its translation: CASSLEASGRSNTGELFF.

V gene TRBV2 combines with J gene TRBJ2-1, with 9 bases identical to TRBD1. The CDR3 runs 15 residues. CDR1 and CDR2 from the germline V gene are SNHLY and FYNNEI. After removal of 5 bases from V and 3 bases from J, the junction contained 5 bases not matched to a gene. CDR3: CASSRWTGDYNEQFF. CDR3 nucleotide sequence: TGTGCCAGCAGTCGGTGGACAGGGGACTACAATGAGCAGTTCTTC. The full variable domain, in which reference TRBV2 and TRBJ2-1 provide the parts outside the CDR3, is EPEVTQTPSHQVTQMGQEVILRCVPISNHLYFYWYRQILGQKVEFLVSFYNNEISEKSEIFDDQFSVERPDGSNFTLKIRSTKLEDSAMYFCASSRWTGDYNEQFFGPGTRLTVL.

This clonotype was recorded many times. The genes are TRBV5-1 and TRBJ2-6; D call uncertain. The CDR3 covers 18 residues. Germline CDR1 SGHRS, CDR2 YFSETQ. The V and J ends lost 0 bases and 0 bases respectively, with 13 bases between them. CDR3 protein: CASSLVGIFYSGANVLTF. The CDR3 DNA reads TGCGCCAGCAGCTTGGTTGGAATCTTCTACTCTGGGGCCAACGTCCTGACTTTC.

V and J are TRBV7-9 and TRBJ2-5; 11 bases fit TRBD2. The CDR3 totals 16 residues. Trimming at V came to 4 bases and at J to 3 bases, leaving 7 bases not matched to a gene. From germline, CDR1 is SEHNR and CDR2 FQNEAQ (reference sequence). The CDR3 DNA reads TGTGCCAGCAGCTCCTCGACTAGCGGGACTAAAGAGACCCAGTACTTC. It is translated as CASSSSTSGTKETQYF. The whole variable domain, remainder taken from reference TRBV7-9 and TRBJ2-5, is DTGVSQNPRHKITKRGQNVTFRCDPISEHNRLYWYRQTLGQGPEFLTYFQNEAQLEKSRLLSDRFSAERPKGSFSTLEIQRTEQGDSAMYLCASSSSTSGTKETQYFGPGTRLLVL.

Points on this clonotype: One end of the junction is discordant with germline, which a read error may explain. V and J are TRBV4-1 and TRBJ2-7; TRBD2 matches 8 bases. The germline CDR1 and CDR2 sequences are MGHRA and YSYEKL. The CDR3 is 13 amino acids. The CDR3 spells CASSQDQGSGINF. The CDR3, as DNA: TGCGCCAGCAGCCAAGATCAGGGTAGCGGGATTAACTTC.